Here is one T cell receptor (beta chain) with its context. Its specificity is not known. These data originate in a study of cytomegalovirus exposure and HLA in healthy donors. Overall study results and limits: The study flagged fewer than 200 TCR beta chains as cytomegalovirus-associated. TCR beta sequences reportedly predicted most subjects' HLA-A and HLA-B alleles accurately. Most TCR sequences proved rare, with some public TCRs found in many donors.

Vbeta (60) and Jbeta (13) primers were used in the PCR. Assay used: immunoSEQ multiplex PCR; TCRdb lists only in-frame clones, some missing. The profile covers some 150,000 clones, with roughly 80% appearing a single time and about 4.8% taken by the ten largest. This sequence originates from a man aged 25 to 45 in good health and CMV-seronegative. The sequenced sample was PBMCs.

For the CDR3, the DNA is TGTGCCAGTAGTATCCCTAGTACCAGATACAATGAGCAGTTCTTC. This codes for CASSIPSTRYNEQFF. V and J are TRBV19 and TRBJ2-1; D gene uncertain. This CDR3 comprises 15 residues. Per germline, CDR1 LNHDA and CDR2 SQIVND (reference sequence). Trimming took off 3 bases at V and 4 bases at J, with 13 bases between the two ends.